This T cell receptor (beta chain) was obtained from a study of blood T cell repertoires in COVID-19. Study at large: PBMCs, B-cell-depleted T cells, or T cells were the source of the cDNA or gDNA that made up the material.

In Seattle, patients joined the study during active infection and were tracked longitudinally. Authors' methods: Amplifying reference gene primers gave estimates of nucleated cell counts. Clones were sequenced by immunoSEQ multiplex PCR, and TCRdb holds only the in-frame ones, with some missing. D and trimming come from the DNA, and the V and J calls and clone size come from that table. Here the sample spans 100,000 to 150,000 clones, roughly 74% being singletons. CDR1 and CDR2 (germline): LGHNA, YNFKEQ. The length of the CDR3 is 14 residues. Trimming shortened V by 3 bases and J by 4 bases, and 10 bases separated the two germline ends.

The rearrangement joins TRBV4-2 to TRBJ2-1, with D perhaps matching TRBD2 (5 bases). This receptor was taken from a man older than 75 with COVID-19, enrolled during active disease. The sequencing sample was made of peripheral blood. CDR3 residues: CASSHEADYNEQFF. The CDR3 DNA is TGTGCCAGCAGCCATGAAGCGGATTACAATGAGCAGTTCTTC.